The next 20 T cell receptor beta chains were all read from a single sample in a study of blood T cells in healthy people across ages. Sample-barcoded 5' priming and a J-beta primer mix drove a second PCR of about 6 to 11 cycles. TCRdb called the 5' RACE reads again in MiXCR, with one record for every CDR3 protein. The sample consists of 1.5 million to 2 million distinct CDR3 sequences, about 30% of them appearing once. Sequences were obtained from blood. Every receptor here comes from a woman aged 25 to 39 in good health.

This clonotype occurred many times. The rearrangement uses TRBV4-2 and TRBJ2-6; D uncertain. The CDR3 is 15 residues long. V was pared by 1 base and J by 0 bases, with 4 bases between. Germline values: CDR1 LGHNA, CDR2 YNFKEQ. In DNA, the CDR3 is TGTGCCAGCAGCCAAGGAGTCTCTGGGGCCAACGTCCTGACTTTC. Its protein product is CASSQGVSGANVLTF.

Turning to this clonotype: A junction end diverges from the germline sequence, so it may reflect a read error. This chain links TRBV7-2 with TRBJ1-3, with 8 bases lining up with TRBD1. Germline values: CDR1 SGHTA, CDR2 FQGNSA. The CDR3 covers 18 residues. In DNA, the CDR3 is TGTGCCACCAGCAAGGCCCGAGACAGGGGATTCTCTGGAAACACCATATATTTT. This codes for CATSKARDRGFSGNTIYF.

The V gene is TRBV2, the J gene TRBJ1-1; weak D call: TRBD1 (5 bases). The length of the CDR3 is 9 residues. Between the trimmed V and J ends, which lost 3 bases and 13 bases, there was a span of 6 bases. CDR1 and CDR2 (germline): SNHLY, FYNNEI. The CDR3 sequence: CASSEGDFF. In DNA, the CDR3 is TGTGCCAGCAGTGAGGGGGATTTCTTT.

This sequence joins TRBV21-1 and TRBJ2-4; the table's D gene call, TRBD1, was not cross checked with the DNA. TRBV21-1 is tagged as a pseudogene. The length of the CDR3 is 12 residues. CDR3 nucleotide sequence: TGTGTCACCTTGACAGGGATAGGCATTCAGTACTTC. Its protein is CVTLTGIGIQYF.

With respect to this clonotype: A single base separates this from a much larger clone, so it may be a read error. The chain carries TRBV10-3 and TRBJ2-3; perhaps D is TRBD1 or TRBD2 (5 bases each). The CDR3 extends over 15 amino acids. Germline CDR1 ENHRY, CDR2 SYGVKD. The CDR3 bases are TGTGCCATCAGTGATCGAGCGGACAACACAGATATGCAGTATTTT. It encodes CAISDRADNTDMQYF.

The CDR3 DNA is TGTGCCAGCAGCCAAGCCGAGGGGGCTGGCTACGAGCAGTACTTC. Translation: CASSQAEGAGYEQYF. This chain connects TRBV3-1 to TRBJ2-7; TRBD1 matches 7 bases. Germline V gene sequence: CDR1 LGHDT, CDR2 YNNKEL (reference sequence). V trimming: 1 base; J trimming: 3 bases; junction bases outside the gene matches: 6. The CDR3 extends over 15 amino acids.

This clonotype was observed a handful of times. The chain combines TRBV20-1 with TRBJ2-1, with TRBD2 identical over 7 bases. Trimming took 7 bases from V and 0 from J; bases not matched to a gene: 21. Per germline, CDR1 DFQATT and CDR2 SNEGSKA (reference sequence). The CDR3 runs 19 residues. CDR3 in amino acids: CSGERPGLGSSSSYNEQFF. The CDR3 DNA sequence: TGCAGTGGGGAGAGGCCTGGACTAGGCAGTTCCAGCTCCTACAATGAGCAGTTCTTC.

This clonotype was observed many times. V is TRBV29-1 and J is TRBJ2-5; D not certain. This CDR3 comprises 12 residues. V gave up 2 bases and J gave up 1 base, with 5 bases separating them. CDR1 and CDR2 (germline): SQVTM, ANQGSEA. The CDR3 DNA follows: TGCAGCGTTGAACAGGCCCAAGAGACCCAGTACTTC. Translating gives CSVEQAQETQYF.

This chain links TRBV7-2 with TRBJ2-1, with 15 bases matching TRBD2. This CDR3 spans 17 amino acids. Germline CDR1 reads SGHTA; CDR2 reads FQGNSA. After removal of 4 bases from V and 6 bases from J, the junction contained 7 bases not matched to a gene. The CDR3 nucleotides are TGTGCCAGCAGCTCCGGACTAGCGGGAGGGCAACCCAATGAGCAGTTCTTC. It yields the protein CASSSGLAGGQPNEQFF.

This clonotype has just a few counts. The chain joins TRBV6-1 to TRBJ1-5, with D unresolved. The V gene's germline CDR1 is MNHNS and CDR2 SASEGT. The CDR3 consists of 13 residues. V was clipped by 11 bases and J by 4 bases, with 15 bases between them. The CDR3 protein is CAESALENQPQHF. The CDR3 DNA is TGTGCCGAGTCCGCATTAGAAAATCAGCCCCAGCATTTT.

V gene TRBV20-1 combines with J gene TRBJ2-7; 7 bases fit TRBD2. Germline CDR1 reads DFQATT; CDR2 reads SNEGSKA (reference sequence). Losses at the gene ends were 6 bases for V and 6 bases for J; bases not matched to a gene: 11. The CDR3 totals 13 residues. The CDR3 DNA sequence: TGCAGTGCCGTAACCCATAGCGGGCTCGAGCAGTACTTC. Residues: CSAVTHSGLEQYF.

This clonotype was counted only a few times. The rearrangement links TRBV24-1 to TRBJ2-3; 8 bases are a match to TRBD2. Germline assignment: CDR1 KGHDR and CDR2 SFDVKD. V dropped 2 bases and J dropped 9; count of bases not matched to a gene: 9. The CDR3 length is 15 residues. CDR3: CATSDSGTSIRTQYF. CDR3 bases: TGTGCCACCAGTGATTCCGGGACTAGTATACGCACGCAGTATTTT.

The chain links TRBV9 to TRBJ1-4, with D possibly TRBD1 on 6 matching bases. This CDR3 comprises 18 residues. V lost 4 bases to trimming and J lost 3 bases, with 22 bases between them. CDR1 is SGDLS, CDR2 YYNGEE, per germline. CDR3 coding DNA: TGTGCCAGCAGCCCAACAGGGAGGGTTGGGGTCGCTAATGAAAAACTGTTTTTT. Protein sequence: CASSPTGRVGVANEKLFF.

The chain links TRBV5-5 to TRBJ2-1; no definite D call. V shed 4 bases and J shed 13 bases, with 12 bases lying between them. In germline, CDR1 is SGHKS, CDR2 YYEKEE (reference sequence). This CDR3 is built from 11 residues. CDR3 loop: CASSRKETQFF. Written as DNA, the CDR3 is TGTGCCAGCAGCAGAAAAGAGACCCAGTTCTTC.

The chain joins TRBV2 to TRBJ2-4; D might be TRBD2 (5 bases). Germline values: CDR1 SNHLY, CDR2 FYNNEI. This CDR3 contains 15 residues. V was trimmed by 4 bases and J by 3 bases, leaving 13 bases between them. The CDR3 DNA reads as TGTGCCAGCAGTGTAGGAGACTATATCAAAAACATTCAGTACTTC. Translated, it gives CASSVGDYIKNIQYF.

This rearrangement joins TRBV29-1 to TRBJ1-1; possible D gene TRBD1, 6 bases. V was cut by 7 bases and J by 3 bases, with 12 bases left in between. Germline V gives CDR1 SQVTM, CDR2 ANQGSEA. The CDR3 is made up of 12 amino acids. The CDR3 is CSGGQMDTEAFF. The CDR3 coding sequence is TGCAGCGGTGGACAGATGGACACTGAAGCTTTCTTT. The variable domain in full, with the rest retrieved from reference TRBV29-1 and TRBJ1-1, is SAVISQKPSRDICQRGTSLTIQCQVDSQVTMMFWYRQQPGQSLTLIATANQGSEATYESGFVIDKFPISRPNLTFSTLTVSNMSPEDSSIYLCSGGQMDTEAFFGQGTRLTVV.

A few counts support this clonotype. V is TRBV6-1 and J is TRBJ2-6; 9 bases map to TRBD1. This CDR3 has 19 residues. Germline assignment: CDR1 MNHNS and CDR2 SASEGT. The V segment lost 6 bases and the J segment 0 bases; nucleotides outside the gene matches: 12. Here the CDR3 reads CASRDTGGIPLSGANVLTF. CDR3 bases: TGTGCCAGCAGAGATACAGGGGGCATCCCCCTCTCTGGGGCCAACGTCCTGACTTTC.

This clonotype was detected a few times. The chain uses TRBV29-1 and TRBJ2-3, with D perhaps TRBD1 or TRBD2 (6 bases each). V gave up 4 bases and J gave up 9 bases, with 23 bases separating them. The CDR3 has 15 residues. CDR1 and CDR2 from the germline V gene are SQVTM and ANQGSEA. For the CDR3, the DNA is TGCAGCGTTGCCCAACCCGGGGGTGGTACAGGGACGCAGTATTTT. Translation gives CSVAQPGGGTGTQYF.

V gene TRBV7-2 combines with J gene TRBJ2-7; 11 nucleotides line up with TRBD2. The CDR3 has 16 residues. J was trimmed by 3 bases and V by 1 base; bases with no gene match: 5. CDR1 SGHTA and CDR2 FQGNSA come from the germline V gene. The CDR3: CASSLDTSGSDYEQYF. The CDR3 DNA sequence: TGTGCCAGCAGCTTAGATACTAGCGGGAGCGACTACGAGCAGTACTTC.

The gene calls are TRBV5-5 and TRBJ2-6; TRBD1 agrees at 9 bases. CDR3 length: 17 residues. Germline assignment: CDR1 SGHKS and CDR2 YYEKEE (reference sequence). V was pared by 3 bases and J by 2 bases, with 6 bases of the junction left unmatched. The CDR3 here is CASSWGQGVAGANVLTF. As DNA, the CDR3 is TGTGCCAGCAGCTGGGGACAGGGAGTAGCTGGGGCCAACGTCCTGACTTTC.